This TCR beta chain is drawn from a study of cytotoxic CD8 clonotypes in ibrutinib-treated CLL. Study as a whole: The patients comprised about a dozen relapsed/refractory and around 14 treatment-naive cases, about 18 IGHV unmutated.

Produced via immunoSEQ multiplex PCR; TCRdb's table is partial and in-frame only. Of approximately 150,000 clones in the sample, 70% to 90% were seen once. V lost 3 bases, J lost 4 bases, and 6 bases stayed unmatched. This CDR3 comprises 17 residues. The germline V gene encodes CDR1 SGHRS and CDR2 YFSETQ. This receptor was identified in a human donor with chronic lymphocytic leukemia. The sequences come from PBMCs, collected at disease progression, from a patient treated with ibrutinib. The chain carries TRBV5-1 and TRBJ2-1, with 14 bases that match TRBD2. The CDR3 loop reads CASSSGLAGGGYNEQFF. The CDR3 DNA reads TGCGCCAGCAGCTCCGGACTAGCGGGAGGTGGGTACAATGAGCAGTTCTTC.